What follows are 28 T cell receptor beta chains derived from one specimen sequenced in a study of vaccination and CD4 T cells after COVID-19. Treatment reported: approximately 9-day PBMC culture with coronavirus spike peptide pools or control peptides (ViraFEST assay). Sequencing of the DNA from cultured CD4+ T cells was carried out with the Oncomine TCR Beta short-read assay. Using its own MiXCR run on the PCR reads, TCRdb lists one record per CDR3 protein. The sample contains nearly 15,000 distinct CDR3 sequences, approximately 55% of which appear only once. No antigen has been identified for these receptors. The sequences come from CD4+ T cells from blood, cultured in vitro, collected before SARS-CoV-2 vaccination. These receptors all stem from a human donor who had recovered from COVID-19.

CDR3 sequence (DNA): TGCGCCAGCAGCCCGGGCCTGGGAACCGGGGAGCTGTTTTTT. It translates to CASSPGLGTGELFF. The J gene is TRBJ2-2, the V gene TRBV5-1, with unresolved D. CDR3 length: 14 amino acids. Germline lookup yields CDR1 SGHRS and CDR2 YFSETQ. V lost 4 bases, J lost 5 bases, and 12 bases lay in between.

V usage is TRBV6-2 or TRBV6-3 and J usage is TRBJ2-7, with TRBD1 as a possible D gene (6 bases). CDR3 length equals 15 residues. Trimming left V 6 bases short and J 5 bases short, with 20 bases between. The germline gives CDR1 MNHEY, CDR2 SVGEGT. CDR3 sequence reads: CASRDTYSGDDEQYF. The CDR3 DNA reads as TGTGCCAGCAGAGATACATATTCAGGGGACGACGAGCAGTACTTC.

The chain carries TRBV6-2 or TRBV6-3 and TRBJ2-3; D is possibly TRBD2 (5 bases). The CDR3 loop spans 16 amino acids. V lost 0 bases to trimming and J lost 1 base, with 11 bases between them. The germline gives CDR1 MNHEY, CDR2 SVGEGT. In nucleotides, the CDR3 is TGTGCCAGCAGTTACTCGCCCGGGGTCGGCACAGATACGCAGTATTTT. Residues: CASSYSPGVGTDTQYF.

Judged by abundance, this clonotype is medium-sized. The V and J genes are TRBV6-1 and TRBJ2-7; 12 bases map to TRBD1. J lost 4 bases, V lost 7 bases, and 8 bases had no gene match. This CDR3 has 15 amino acids. CDR1 MNHNS and CDR2 SASEGT come from the germline V gene. In nucleotides, the CDR3 is TGTGCCAGCAACCCCGGGGACAGGGGGCTTTACGAGCAGTACTTC. Amino acid sequence: CASNPGDRGLYEQYF.

The V and J genes are TRBV7-8 and TRBJ2-7; 10 bases map to TRBD1. V trimming: 5 bases; J trimming: 11 bases; junction bases outside the gene matches: 9. The germline V gene encodes CDR1 SGHVS and CDR2 FQNEAQ. CDR3 size: 13 residues. CDR3 sequence (DNA): TGTGCCAGCAGCCCAACTCGAGGACAGGGGGAGTACTTC. Amino acids: CASSPTRGQGEYF.

This clonotype was seen a single time. The chain employs TRBV12-3 or TRBV12-4 and TRBJ1-1; D is ambiguous. This CDR3 spans 17 amino acids. Trimming left V 7 bases short and J 5 bases short, with 26 bases between. CDR3 amino acids: CASIKSGLKGRVTEAFF. For the CDR3, the DNA is TGTGCCAGCATCAAAAGTGGGCTCAAAGGGAGAGTGACTGAAGCTTTCTTT.

J is TRBJ2-4 and V is TRBV7-2; the D gene could be TRBD1 or TRBD2 (6 bases each). Germline V lookup: CDR1 SGHTA, CDR2 FQGNSA. The CDR3 totals 18 residues. Trimming pared 0 bases from V and 0 bases from J, leaving 15 bases between. The CDR3 nucleotides read TGTGCCAGCAGCTTAGCGGGAGTTGGGGGGCGAGCCAAAAACATTCAGTACTTC. Residues: CASSLAGVGGRAKNIQYF.

The chain joins TRBV15 to TRBJ1-6; D not resolved. V lost 4 bases and J lost 0, with 7 bases in between. CDR3 length: 15 residues. CDR1 is LNHNV, CDR2 YYDKDF, per germline (reference sequence). CDR3: CATSTQTSYNSPLHF. The CDR3 nucleotides read TGTGCCACCAGCACCCAGACCTCCTATAATTCACCCCTCCACTTT.

The chain couples TRBV20-1 to TRBJ2-3; TRBD2 aligns across 8 bases. The CDR3 contains 15 residues. V lost 0 bases and J lost 8; bases outside the gene matches: 10. Germline values: CDR1 DFQATT, CDR2 SNEGSKA (reference sequence). The CDR3: CSARESAGGGGTQYF. The CDR3 nucleotides are TGCAGTGCTAGAGAATCTGCGGGAGGCGGGGGTACGCAGTATTTT.

The chain carries TRBV11-3 and TRBJ2-7; D may match TRBD1 or TRBD2 (5 bases each). Germline V gene data show CDR1 as SGHNT and CDR2 as YENEEA. V was shortened by 5 bases and J by 0 bases, with 23 bases between the two germline ends. This CDR3 spans 18 amino acids. The CDR3 protein is CASSLLRWGTQASYEQYF. The CDR3 DNA reads as TGTGCCAGCAGCCTCCTGAGGTGGGGGACCCAAGCCTCCTACGAGCAGTACTTC.

The chain is built from TRBV20-1 and TRBJ2-7; 7 bases match TRBD2. CDR1 DFQATT and CDR2 SNEGSKA come from the germline V gene (reference sequence). The CDR3 runs to 14 residues. V lost 3 bases to trimming and J lost 2 bases; unmatched junction nucleotides: 7. The CDR3 sequence: CSASTTGRAYEQYF. CDR3 sequence (DNA): TGCAGTGCTAGCACGACGGGGAGGGCCTACGAGCAGTACTTC.

This clonotype was observed a handful of times. This chain joins TRBV27 and TRBJ2-7; 11 bases align to TRBD2. Unmatched junction bases numbered 6, after V lost 2 bases and J lost 3 bases. The CDR3 covers 16 residues. Germline assignment: CDR1 MNHEY and CDR2 SMNVEV (reference sequence). The CDR3 is CASSLVGTSGLYEQYF. DNA for the CDR3: TGTGCCAGCAGTTTAGTCGGGACTAGCGGACTCTACGAGCAGTACTTC.

The chain uses TRBV30 and TRBJ1-2; possibly TRBD1 for D (6 bases). The CDR3 consists of 15 residues. V shed 2 bases and J shed 6 bases, with 19 bases lying between them. In germline, CDR1 is GTSNPN, CDR2 SVGIG (reference sequence). The CDR3 loop reads CAWSRNGRGLDGYTF. The CDR3, as DNA: TGTGCCTGGAGTAGGAATGGCAGGGGATTAGATGGCTACACCTTC.

V gene TRBV19 combines with J gene TRBJ1-2, with 8 bases fitting TRBD1. V was pared by 4 bases and J by 13 bases, with 8 bases of the junction left unmatched. Germline values: CDR1 LNHDA, CDR2 SQIVND (reference sequence). The CDR3 sequence is 12 residues long. CDR3 DNA: TGTGCCAGTAGTACAACAGGGGGAAGCTCCACCTTC. This gives the protein CASSTTGGSSTF.

The table lists this clonotype with a few counts. The chain is built from TRBV7-2 and TRBJ1-5, with D uncertain. CDR3 length equals 13 residues. Germline CDR1 SGHTA, CDR2 FQGNSA. Trimming took 5 bases from V and 0 from J, leaving 5 bases between them. The CDR3 bases are TGTGCCAGCAGCCTGGATAGCAATCAGCCCCAGCATTTT. Translating gives CASSLDSNQPQHF.

In DNA form, the CDR3 reads TGCAGCGTTGACAGTATCACAAAGGGCACTGAAGCTTTCTTT. The encoded protein is CSVDSITKGTEAFF. The V gene is TRBV29-1, the J gene TRBJ1-1; D gene unclear. V shed 3 bases and J shed 4 bases, with 15 bases lying between them. The CDR3 sequence is 14 residues long. CDR1 and CDR2 (germline): SQVTM, ANQGSEA.

The chain has TRBV7-2 and TRBJ1-5, with D possibly being TRBD1 (6 bases). The germline CDR1 and CDR2 sequences are SGHTA and FQGNSA. The CDR3 is made up of 13 amino acids. V lost 6 bases to trimming and J lost 5 bases, with 11 bases between them. CDR3 sequence reads: CASSDTGHQPQHF. As DNA, the CDR3 is TGTGCCAGCAGTGACACAGGGCATCAGCCCCAGCATTTT.

The V and J genes are TRBV6-1 and TRBJ1-5, with D perhaps matching TRBD1 (5 bases). In germline, CDR1 is MNHNS, CDR2 SASEGT. The CDR3 runs to 14 residues. V was cut by 4 bases and J by 0 bases, with 7 bases left in between. The CDR3 coding sequence is TGTGCCAGCAGTGGACAGAATAGCAATCAGCCCCAGCATTTT. Translation gives CASSGQNSNQPQHF.

V and J are TRBV6-1 and TRBJ2-1; 7 nucleotides line up with TRBD1. This CDR3 has 13 amino acids. V lost 1 base and J lost 11; bases outside the gene matches: 5. CDR1 and CDR2 from the germline V gene are MNHNS and SASEGT. CDR3 sequence (DNA): TGTGCCAGCAGTGAAGAAGTAAGGGGGCAGCAGTTCTTC. Its protein is CASSEEVRGQQFF.

V and J are TRBV5-1 and TRBJ1-1; D is ambiguous. V was cut by 4 bases and J by 0 bases, with 16 bases left in between. Germline V gene sequence: CDR1 SGHRS, CDR2 YFSETQ. The CDR3 consists of 16 residues. The CDR3 DNA is TGCGCCAGCAGCATACTTACGGCGGGAATGAACACTGAAGCTTTCTTT. Translation gives CASSILTAGMNTEAFF.

The chain combines TRBV7-3 with TRBJ1-1, with D possibly being TRBD1 (5 bases). Trimming pared 5 bases from V and 6 bases from J, leaving 19 bases between. This CDR3 region has 15 residues. Per the germline V gene, CDR1 is SGHTA and CDR2 is FQGTGA. The CDR3 sequence is CASSQRGGRESEAFF. In DNA, the CDR3 is TGTGCCAGCAGCCAACGTGGGGGGAGGGAGTCTGAAGCTTTCTTT. The full variable domain, with the rest looked up from reference TRBV7-3 and TRBJ1-1, is GAGVSQTPSNKVTEKGKYVELRCDPISGHTALYWYRQSLGQGPEFLIYFQGTGAADDSGLPNDRFFAVRPEGSVSTLKIQRTERGDSAVYLCASSQRGGRESEAFFGQGTRLTVV.

This clonotype was recorded a few times. The chain carries TRBV7-9 and TRBJ2-5; D call uncertain. V gave up 0 bases and J gave up 1 base, with 9 bases separating them. The CDR3 totals 15 residues. From germline, CDR1 is SEHNR and CDR2 FQNEAQ (reference sequence). This CDR3 reads CASSLARLRQETQYF. The CDR3 coding sequence is TGTGCCAGCAGCTTAGCACGGCTTCGCCAAGAGACCCAGTACTTC.

The chain carries TRBV7-2 and TRBJ1-1; the match to TRBD1 covers 8 bases. The V gene's germline CDR1 is SGHTA and CDR2 FQGNSA. V trimming: 5 bases; J trimming: 1 base; junction bases outside the gene matches: 6. The CDR3 has 15 residues. This CDR3 is CASSDNRGRNTEAFF. The DNA of the CDR3 is TGTGCCAGCAGCGACAACAGGGGGAGGAACACTGAAGCTTTCTTT.

The rearrangement links TRBV20-1 to TRBJ1-3; 8 nucleotides match TRBD1. The CDR3 contains 14 residues. Germline assignment: CDR1 DFQATT and CDR2 SNEGSKA (reference sequence). V lost 6 bases to trimming and J lost 0 bases; unmatched junction nucleotides: 4. The DNA of the CDR3 is TGCAGTGCGGAAACAGGGGGCTCTGGAAACACCATATATTTT. It yields the protein CSAETGGSGNTIYF.

V and J are TRBV12-3 or TRBV12-4 and TRBJ1-2; perhaps TRBD1 as D (6 bases). V dropped 6 bases and J dropped 0 bases, with 11 bases sitting between them. The CDR3 length is 14 residues. The CDR3 is CASRVTGANYGYTF. The CDR3, as DNA: TGTGCCAGCAGGGTGACAGGAGCTAACTATGGCTACACCTTC.

This clonotype was seen a handful of times. The J gene is TRBJ1-2, the V gene TRBV11-3, with 7 nucleotides matching TRBD1. CDR3 size: 13 residues. Germline CDR1 reads SGHNT; CDR2 reads YENEEA. V was pared by 3 bases and J by 6 bases, with 4 bases of the junction left unmatched. CDR3 in DNA: TGTGCCAGCAGCTTCGACAGGGCCCATGGCTACACCTTC. Its protein is CASSFDRAHGYTF.

The chain recombines TRBV11-3 with TRBJ2-1; TRBD2 aligns across 8 bases. V was clipped by 8 bases and J by 4 bases; unmatched bases: 16. This CDR3 spans 17 amino acids. Germline V gene data show CDR1 as SGHNT and CDR2 as YENEEA. CDR3 region: CASGSRGGRRSYNEQFF. CDR3 DNA: TGTGCCAGCGGCTCCCGAGGCGGGAGGAGGTCGTACAATGAGCAGTTCTTC.

This clonotype was seen more than once but under ten times. This chain links TRBV20-1 with TRBJ2-2; a weak D match, TRBD1 (5 bases). CDR3 length equals 13 residues. The V gene's germline CDR1 is DFQATT and CDR2 SNEGSKA (reference sequence). V shed 5 bases and J shed 3 bases, with 10 bases lying between them. The CDR3 region is CSAADSYTGELFF. CDR3 sequence (DNA): TGCAGTGCTGCAGACAGCTACACCGGGGAGCTGTTTTTT.